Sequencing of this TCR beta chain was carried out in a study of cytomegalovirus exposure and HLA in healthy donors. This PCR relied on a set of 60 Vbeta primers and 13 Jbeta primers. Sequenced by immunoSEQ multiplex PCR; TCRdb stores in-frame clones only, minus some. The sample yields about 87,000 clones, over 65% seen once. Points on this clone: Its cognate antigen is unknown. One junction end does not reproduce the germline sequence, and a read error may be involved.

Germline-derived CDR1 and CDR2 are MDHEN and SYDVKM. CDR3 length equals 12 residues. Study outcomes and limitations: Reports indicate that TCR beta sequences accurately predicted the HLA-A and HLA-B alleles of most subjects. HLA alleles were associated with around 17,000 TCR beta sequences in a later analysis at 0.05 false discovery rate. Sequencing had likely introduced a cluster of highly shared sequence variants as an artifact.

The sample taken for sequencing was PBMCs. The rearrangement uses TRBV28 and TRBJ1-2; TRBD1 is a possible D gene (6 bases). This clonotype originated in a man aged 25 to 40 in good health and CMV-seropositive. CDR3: CASSTTRTEAHF. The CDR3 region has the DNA TGTGCCAGCAGTACCACTCGGACAGAAGCTCACTTC.